This T cell receptor (beta chain) was observed in a study of cytomegalovirus exposure and HLA in healthy donors. This clone occurred a few times. This CDR3 spans 14 amino acids. The V and J ends lost 3 bases and 8 bases, in that order; junction bases with no gene match: 5. Germline V lookup: CDR1 SGHDN, CDR2 FVKESK. This PCR relied on a set of 60 Vbeta primers and 13 Jbeta primers. Profiling relied on immunoSEQ multiplex PCR, and the TCRdb table lists in-frame clones only, not all of them. The data contain 150,000 or so clones, roughly 87% of them singletons. The chain links TRBV14 to TRBJ1-4, with 8 positions matching TRBD1. Sequenced input: PBMCs. This TCR was recovered from a man aged 50 or older in good health and CMV-seropositive. CDR3 nucleotide sequence: TGTGCCAGCAGCCACAGGGGGCTGGGAGAAAAACTGTTTTTT. It specifies CASSHRGLGEKLFF. The whole variable domain, remainder taken from reference TRBV14 and TRBJ1-4, is EAGVTQFPSHSVIEKGQTVTLRCDPISGHDNLYWYRRVMGKEIKFLLHFVKESKQDESGMPNNRFLAERTGGTYSTLKVQPAELEDSGVYFCASSHRGLGEKLFFGSGTQLSVL.